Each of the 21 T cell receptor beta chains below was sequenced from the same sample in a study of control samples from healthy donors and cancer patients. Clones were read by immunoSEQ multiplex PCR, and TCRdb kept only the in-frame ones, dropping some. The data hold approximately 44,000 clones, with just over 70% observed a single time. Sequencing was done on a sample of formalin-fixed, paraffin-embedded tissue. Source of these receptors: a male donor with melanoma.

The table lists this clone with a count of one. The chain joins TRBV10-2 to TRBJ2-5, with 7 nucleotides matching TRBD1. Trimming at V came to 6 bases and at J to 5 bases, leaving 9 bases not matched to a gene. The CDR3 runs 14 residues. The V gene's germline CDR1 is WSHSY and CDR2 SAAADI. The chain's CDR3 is CASSPRGGAETQYF. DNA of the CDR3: TGCGCCAGCAGCCCCCGAGGGGGCGCTGAGACCCAGTACTTC.

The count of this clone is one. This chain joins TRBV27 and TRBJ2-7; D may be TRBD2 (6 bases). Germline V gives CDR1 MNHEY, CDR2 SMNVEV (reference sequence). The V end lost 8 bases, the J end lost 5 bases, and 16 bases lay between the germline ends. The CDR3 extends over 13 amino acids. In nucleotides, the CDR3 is TGTGCCAGCGGAGCGGGCAGGACCCACGAGCAGTACTTC. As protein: CASGAGRTHEQYF.

The CDR3, as DNA: TGCGCCAGCAGCTTGGGGTTCAGCAGGGGAATCTACGAGCAGTACTTC. Encoded protein: CASSLGFSRGIYEQYF. The chain employs TRBV5-1 and TRBJ2-7; a possible D gene is TRBD1 (6 bases). The CDR3 is 16 residues long. Per germline, CDR1 SGHRS and CDR2 YFSETQ. Trimming stripped 0 bases from V and 3 bases from J, with 16 bases between.

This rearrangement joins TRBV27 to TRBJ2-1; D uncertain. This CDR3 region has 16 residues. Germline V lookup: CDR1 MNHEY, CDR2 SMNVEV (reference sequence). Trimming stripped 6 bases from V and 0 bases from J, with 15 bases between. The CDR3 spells CASSTGQMSSYNEQFF. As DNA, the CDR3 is TGTGCCAGCAGCACGGGCCAGATGAGCTCCTACAATGAGCAGTTCTTC.

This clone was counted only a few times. The DNA for the CDR3 is TGCGCCAGCAGCTTGGAGCAGGCTGAGCAGTTCTTC. Its protein is CASSLEQAEQFF. This rearrangement joins TRBV5-1 to TRBJ2-1; D remains unclear. The CDR3 is 12 residues long. Germline V gives CDR1 SGHRS, CDR2 YFSETQ. V lost 0 bases, J lost 9 bases, and 7 bases lay in between.

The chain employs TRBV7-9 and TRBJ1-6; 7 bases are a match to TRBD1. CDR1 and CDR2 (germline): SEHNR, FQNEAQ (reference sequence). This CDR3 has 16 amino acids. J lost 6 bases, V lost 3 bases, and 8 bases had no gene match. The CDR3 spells CASSLGGGASNSPLHF. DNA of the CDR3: TGTGCCAGCAGCTTGGGAGGGGGCGCGTCTAATTCACCCCTCCACTTT.

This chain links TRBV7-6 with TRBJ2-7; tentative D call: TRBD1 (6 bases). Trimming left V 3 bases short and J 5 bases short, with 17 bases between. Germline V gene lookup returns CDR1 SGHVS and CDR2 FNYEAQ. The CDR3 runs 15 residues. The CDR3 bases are TGTGCCAGCAGCTTGGGGGACAACTCATTGGACGAGCAGTACTTC. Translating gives CASSLGDNSLDEQYF.

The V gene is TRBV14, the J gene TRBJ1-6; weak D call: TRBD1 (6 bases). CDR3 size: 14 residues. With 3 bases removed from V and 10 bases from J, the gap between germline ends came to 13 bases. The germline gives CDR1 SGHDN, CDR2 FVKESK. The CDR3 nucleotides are TGTGCCAGCAGCCATGTACAGGGTCTCTCACCCCTCCACTTT. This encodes CASSHVQGLSPLHF.

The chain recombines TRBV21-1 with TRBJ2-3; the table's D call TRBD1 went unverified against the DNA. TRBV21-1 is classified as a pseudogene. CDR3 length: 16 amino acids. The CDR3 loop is CASSKEGGTATDTQYF. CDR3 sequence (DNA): TGTGCCAGCAGCAAAGAAGGCGGGACAGCCACAGATACGCAGTATTTT.

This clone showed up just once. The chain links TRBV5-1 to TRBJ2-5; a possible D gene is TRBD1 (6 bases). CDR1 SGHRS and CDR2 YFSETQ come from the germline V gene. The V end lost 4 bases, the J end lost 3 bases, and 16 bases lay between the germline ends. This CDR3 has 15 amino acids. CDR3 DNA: TGCGCCAGCAGCGCTCCAGAAAACAGGGAAGAGACCCAGTACTTC. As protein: CASSAPENREETQYF.

CDR3 in DNA: TGCAGTGCTAGATGGGGCTACTTC. Its protein product is CSARWGYF. The chain is built from TRBV20-1 and TRBJ2-7; tentatively, D is TRBD1 (5 bases). The V and J ends lost 2 bases and 13 bases respectively, with 6 bases between them. The CDR3 spans 8 residues. The V gene's germline CDR1 is DFQATT and CDR2 SNEGSKA (reference sequence).

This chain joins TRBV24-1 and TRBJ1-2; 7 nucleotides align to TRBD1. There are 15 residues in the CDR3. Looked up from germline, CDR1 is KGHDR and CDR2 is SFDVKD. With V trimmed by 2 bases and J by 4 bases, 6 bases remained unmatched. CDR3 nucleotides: TGTGCCACCAGTGATTCTGGGACAGCTACCTATGGCTACACCTTC. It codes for CATSDSGTATYGYTF.

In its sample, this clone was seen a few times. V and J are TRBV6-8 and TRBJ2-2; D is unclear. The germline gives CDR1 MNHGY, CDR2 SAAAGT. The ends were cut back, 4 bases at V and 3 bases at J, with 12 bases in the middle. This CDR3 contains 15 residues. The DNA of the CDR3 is TGTGCCAGCAGTTTTGTCCCCGCGGACACCGGGGAGCTGTTTTTT. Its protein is CASSFVPADTGELFF.

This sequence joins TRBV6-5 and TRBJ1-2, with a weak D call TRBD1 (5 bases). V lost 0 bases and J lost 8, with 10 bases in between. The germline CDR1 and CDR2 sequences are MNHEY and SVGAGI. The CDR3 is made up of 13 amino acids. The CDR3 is CASSYSTEGGYTF. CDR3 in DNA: TGTGCCAGCAGTTACTCGACAGAGGGGGGCTACACCTTC.

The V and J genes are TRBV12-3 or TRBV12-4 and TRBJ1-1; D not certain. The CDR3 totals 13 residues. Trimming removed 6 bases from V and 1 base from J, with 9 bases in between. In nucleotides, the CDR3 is TGTGCCAGCAGATATCAAGGGAACACTGAAGCTTTCTTT. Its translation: CASRYQGNTEAFF.

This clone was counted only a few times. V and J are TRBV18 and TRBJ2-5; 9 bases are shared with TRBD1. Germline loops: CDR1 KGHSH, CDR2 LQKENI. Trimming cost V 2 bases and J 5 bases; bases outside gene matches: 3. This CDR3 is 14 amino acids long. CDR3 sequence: CASSPTGGVETQYF. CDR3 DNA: TGTGCCAGCTCACCAACAGGGGGCGTGGAGACCCAGTACTTC.

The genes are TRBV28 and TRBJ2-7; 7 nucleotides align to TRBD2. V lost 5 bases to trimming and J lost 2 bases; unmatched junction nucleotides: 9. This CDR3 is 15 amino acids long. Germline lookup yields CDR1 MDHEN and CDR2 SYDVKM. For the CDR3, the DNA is TGTGCCAGCAGTCCCGGACTAGTTTTCCCCTACGAGCAGTACTTC. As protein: CASSPGLVFPYEQYF.

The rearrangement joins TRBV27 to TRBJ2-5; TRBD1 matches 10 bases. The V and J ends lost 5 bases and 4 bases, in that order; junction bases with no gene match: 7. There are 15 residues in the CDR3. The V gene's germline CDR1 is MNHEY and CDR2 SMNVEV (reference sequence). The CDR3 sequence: CASSPGTGVGETQYF. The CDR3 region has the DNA TGTGCCAGCAGTCCCGGGACAGGGGTCGGAGAGACCCAGTACTTC.

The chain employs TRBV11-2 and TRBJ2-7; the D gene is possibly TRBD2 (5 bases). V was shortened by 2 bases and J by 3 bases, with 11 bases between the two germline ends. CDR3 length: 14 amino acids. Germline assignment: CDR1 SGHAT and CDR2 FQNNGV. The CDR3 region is CASSLYPGIYEQYF. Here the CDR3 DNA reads TGTGCCAGCAGCTTATATCCGGGAATCTACGAGCAGTACTTC. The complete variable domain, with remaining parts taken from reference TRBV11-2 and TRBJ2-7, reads EAGVAQSPRYKIIEKRQSVAFWCNPISGHATLYWYQQILGQGPKLLIQFQNNGVVDDSQLPKDRFSAERLKGVDSTLKIQPAKLEDSAVYLCASSLYPGIYEQYFGPGTRLTVT.

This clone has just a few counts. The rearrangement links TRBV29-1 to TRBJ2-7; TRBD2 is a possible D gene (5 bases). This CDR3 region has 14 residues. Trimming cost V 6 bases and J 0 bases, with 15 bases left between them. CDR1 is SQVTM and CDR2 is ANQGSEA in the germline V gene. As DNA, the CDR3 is TGCAGCGTCCGTGATGGAGGACGCTCCTACGAGCAGTACTTC. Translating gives CSVRDGGRSYEQYF.

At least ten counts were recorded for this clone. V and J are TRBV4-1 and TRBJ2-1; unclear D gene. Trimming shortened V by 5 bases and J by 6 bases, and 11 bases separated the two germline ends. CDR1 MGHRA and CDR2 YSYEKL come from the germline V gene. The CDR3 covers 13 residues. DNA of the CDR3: TGCGCCAGCAGCTTGGCGGACGTCAATGAGCAGTTCTTC. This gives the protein CASSLADVNEQFF.